The 20 T cell receptor beta chains reported below all come from one sample, sequenced in a study of molecular identifiers for immune sequencing clone quantification. TCRdb re-analysed the PCR reads in MiXCR, keeping a single row per CDR3 protein. The repertoire consists of hundreds of thousands of distinct CDR3 sequences, with 25% occurring once and the leading ten covering roughly 0.83%. The sample comprised naive CD8+ T cells from blood, with Jurkat cell RNA spiked in. Stated subset: FACS-sorted CD8+CD4-CCR7+CD45RA+ naive T cells. The source is a human donor in good health. Some libraries in this study had Jurkat cell RNA spiked in.

In its sample, this clonotype was seen many times. V gene TRBV2 combines with J gene TRBJ2-2; 11 bases match TRBD2. Germline V gene data show CDR1 as SNHLY and CDR2 as FYNNEI. The CDR3 runs to 16 residues. V was clipped by 6 bases and J by 0 bases; unmatched bases: 3. In DNA form, the CDR3 reads TGTGCCAGCAGGCCGGGACTAGCGGCGAACACCGGGGAGCTGTTTTTT. This sequence encodes CASRPGLAANTGELFF.

This clonotype occurred a few times. This chain uses TRBV5-4 with TRBJ1-5; D is uncertain. Per the germline V gene, CDR1 is SGHNT and CDR2 is YYREEE (reference sequence). With 3 bases removed from V and 3 bases from J, the gap between germline ends came to 7 bases. This CDR3 has 13 amino acids. DNA of the CDR3: TGTGCCAGCAGCTCGCTCCCCAATCAGCCCCAGCATTTT. Translation: CASSSLPNQPQHF.

The V and J genes are TRBV4-3 and TRBJ2-1, with TRBD2 matching 8 bases. This CDR3 has 18 residues. Germline V gene sequence: CDR1 LGHNA, CDR2 YSLEER. The ends lost 0 bases at V and 0 bases at J; junction bases unmatched: 7. The CDR3: CASSQDYAGTSSYNEQFF. CDR3 nucleotide sequence: TGCGCCAGCAGCCAAGATTACGCAGGGACTAGCTCCTACAATGAGCAGTTCTTC.

This clonotype was observed many times. The CDR3 loop reads CASSSIGTEAFF. The CDR3 nucleotides read TGTGCCAGCTCATCAATTGGGACTGAAGCTTTCTTT. The chain combines TRBV18 with TRBJ1-1; D is undetermined. This CDR3 spans 12 amino acids. V lost 5 bases to trimming and J lost 5 bases, with 9 bases between them. Germline CDR1 and CDR2: KGHSH and LQKENI.

This clonotype was seen a few times. The V gene is TRBV30, the J gene TRBJ2-7; D not certain. Germline V CDR1 and CDR2: GTSNPN, SVGIG (reference sequence). This CDR3 contains 14 residues. V was shortened by 0 bases and J by 6 bases, with 15 bases between the two germline ends. The CDR3 DNA follows: TGTGCCTGGAGTGTAAGGTCCGGATGGGGCGAGCAGTACTTC. Protein: CAWSVRSGWGEQYF.

This clonotype turned up a few times. The chain combines TRBV30 with TRBJ2-5, with 7 bases fitting TRBD2. The germline V gene has CDR1 GTSNPN and CDR2 SVGIG (reference sequence). J lost 2 bases, V lost 5 bases, and 5 bases had no gene match. This CDR3 is 13 amino acids long. CDR3 loop: CAWWEAGQETQYF. DNA for the CDR3: TGTGCCTGGTGGGAAGCGGGGCAAGAGACCCAGTACTTC.

This clonotype was seen repeatedly, ten times or more. The chain joins TRBV20-1 to TRBJ2-7, with 9 nucleotides matching TRBD2. Germline V gene lookup returns CDR1 DFQATT and CDR2 SNEGSKA (reference sequence). J lost 0 bases, V lost 0 bases, and 6 bases had no gene match. The CDR3 covers 16 residues. The DNA of the CDR3 is TGCAGTGCTAGAGACCTTAGCGGGGGAAGCTCCTACGAGCAGTACTTC. Residues: CSARDLSGGSSYEQYF.

V is TRBV20-1 and J is TRBJ2-7, with unresolved D. Germline V lookup: CDR1 DFQATT, CDR2 SNEGSKA (reference sequence). V lost 0 bases, J lost 3 bases, and 18 bases lay in between. The CDR3 extends over 16 amino acids. CDR3 sequence (DNA): TGCAGTGCTAGAGACCACGCGGTTTCCACTAACTACGAGCAGTACTTC. This gives the protein CSARDHAVSTNYEQYF.

The rearrangement joins TRBV19 to TRBJ1-6, with D perhaps TRBD1 (6 bases). Trimming cost V 6 bases and J 10 bases, with 16 bases left between them. The germline CDR1 and CDR2 sequences are LNHDA and SQIVND (reference sequence). This CDR3 has 14 amino acids. CDR3 sequence: CASSPQPTGSPLHF. The CDR3 DNA sequence: TGTGCCAGTAGCCCTCAACCTACAGGGTCACCCCTCCACTTT.

For this clonotype: Since a much larger clone is just one base distant, this may be a read error. The chain joins TRBV6-5 to TRBJ2-3, with D perhaps matching TRBD1 or TRBD2 (5 bases each). The V and J ends lost 2 bases and 0 bases respectively, with 15 bases between them. Looked up from germline, CDR1 is MNHEY and CDR2 is SVGAGI. CDR3 size: 17 residues. CDR3 sequence: CASSYPPGSVSTDTQYF. CDR3 nucleotides: TGTGCCAGCAGTTACCCCCCAGGGAGCGTGAGCACAGATACGCAGTATTTT.

This clonotype was seen only a few times. This chain connects TRBV20-1 to TRBJ2-7; no definite D call. Germline CDR1 is DFQATT and CDR2 is SNEGSKA (reference sequence). Trimming took 0 bases from V and 0 from J, leaving 9 bases between them. CDR3 length equals 14 residues. The CDR3 here is CSARDYPTSYEQYF. In DNA form, the CDR3 reads TGCAGTGCTAGAGATTACCCTACCTCCTACGAGCAGTACTTC.

The rearrangement uses TRBV19 and TRBJ2-5; 8 bases are a match to TRBD1. Germline V lookup: CDR1 LNHDA, CDR2 SQIVND (reference sequence). The CDR3 consists of 15 residues. V was clipped by 4 bases and J by 4 bases; unmatched bases: 8. As DNA, the CDR3 is TGTGCCAGTAGTAATACAGGGGGTTTTGGAGAGACCCAGTACTTC. This encodes CASSNTGGFGETQYF.

Comment on this clonotype: A read error is possible here, since a much larger clone lies one base away. The CDR3 DNA reads TGCAGTGCTAAATGGGGATTCGGGGAGCTGTTTTTT. This translates into CSAKWGFGELFF. J is TRBJ2-2 and V is TRBV20-1; D uncertain. In germline, CDR1 is DFQATT, CDR2 SNEGSKA (reference sequence). Trimming removed 4 bases from V and 7 bases from J, with 10 bases in between. The CDR3 spans 12 residues.

The CDR3 loop is CASSQYGDRSQETQYF. Written as DNA, the CDR3 is TGTGCCAGCAGCCAATACGGGGACAGAAGCCAAGAGACCCAGTACTTC. The V and J genes are TRBV3-1 and TRBJ2-5, with 7 positions matching TRBD1. This CDR3 region has 16 residues. V was clipped by 2 bases and J by 1 base; unmatched bases: 7. The germline gives CDR1 LGHDT, CDR2 YNNKEL (reference sequence).

The CDR3 DNA follows: TGTGCCAGCGGTACAGGGGTCAGACACACTGAAGCTTTCTTT. It is translated as CASGTGVRHTEAFF. V is TRBV27 and J is TRBJ1-1, with 7 bases that match TRBD1. The CDR3 has 14 amino acids. Germline lookup yields CDR1 MNHEY and CDR2 SMNVEV (reference sequence). J lost 3 bases, V lost 8 bases, and 9 bases had no gene match.

This clonotype was detected many times. The chain has TRBV10-3 and TRBJ2-7, with 7 bases lining up with TRBD1. The V gene's germline CDR1 is ENHRY and CDR2 SYGVKD. The CDR3 is 15 residues long. V lost 3 bases and J lost 2; bases outside the gene matches: 7. The CDR3 DNA follows: TGTGCCATCAGTGACGCCCGGGACAGAGCCTACGAGCAGTACTTC. This sequence encodes CAISDARDRAYEQYF.

V is TRBV7-9 and J is TRBJ2-5; 9 positions match TRBD2. CDR3 length equals 17 residues. From germline, CDR1 is SEHNR and CDR2 FQNEAQ (reference sequence). J gave up 1 base and V 0 bases, and 6 bases lay outside the gene matches. The CDR3 loop reads CASSLAWGSGGQETQYF. For the CDR3, the DNA is TGTGCCAGCAGCTTAGCTTGGGGTAGCGGGGGCCAAGAGACCCAGTACTTC.

This clonotype came up many times. The chain joins TRBV19 to TRBJ1-6; D uncertain. Germline-derived CDR1 and CDR2 are LNHDA and SQIVND (reference sequence). The CDR3 consists of 16 residues. The V gene lost 3 bases and the J gene lost 3 bases, with 12 bases spanning the gap. CDR3 nucleotide sequence: TGTGCCAGTAGTATCGGAAGCGCCCACTATAATTCACCCCTCCACTTT. This sequence encodes CASSIGSAHYNSPLHF.

The rearrangement links TRBV15 to TRBJ1-1; TRBD1 agrees at 9 bases. Germline CDR1 LNHNV, CDR2 YYDKDF (reference sequence). V lost 5 bases and J lost 0; bases outside the gene matches: 1. The CDR3 is 14 amino acids. CDR3 sequence: CATSGDRVNTEAFF. The CDR3 nucleotides read TGTGCCACCAGCGGGGACAGGGTGAACACTGAAGCTTTCTTT.

The sample holds many counts of this clonotype. The J gene is TRBJ2-4, the V gene TRBV4-3, with TRBD1 as a possible D gene (5 bases). Germline values: CDR1 LGHNA, CDR2 YSLEER. There are 17 residues in the CDR3. V lost 1 base and J 6 bases, leaving 19 bases between the germline ends. The CDR3 region has the DNA TGCGCCAGCAGCCAAGGGGTTTCAGGCAGGGTTCGAAACATTCAGTACTTC. Translated: CASSQGVSGRVRNIQYF.